This T cell receptor (beta chain) was identified during a study of blood T cell repertoires in COVID-19. About the research overall: Whether acute or convalescent, the COVID-19 samples came from the United States, Italy and Spain. In each case, the material was cDNA or gDNA derived from T cells, B-cell-depleted T cells, or PBMCs.

Original processing notes: Estimation of nucleated cell counts relied on the amplification of reference gene primers. The data were produced by immunoSEQ multiplex PCR, yet TCRdb's version contains in-frame clones alone and is incomplete. That table gives V, J and clone size, and the DNA gave D and trimming. The sample has approximately 120,000 clones, 77% seen once. V lost 4 bases and J lost 0; bases outside the gene matches: 10. Germline assignment: CDR1 SGHRS and CDR2 YFSETQ. The CDR3 spans 19 residues. This TCR was recovered from a man older than 75 with acute or convalescent COVID-19. Sequencing used peripheral blood. The gene calls are TRBV5-1 and TRBJ2-6, with TRBD2 identical over 10 bases. CDR3 bases: TGCGCCAGCAGCCATAGCGGTTTAGCGGGGGGCTCTGGGGCCAACGTCCTGACTTTC. This encodes CASSHSGLAGGSGANVLTF.